The text below deals with one TCR beta chain. The assay was immunoSEQ multiplex PCR, and TCRdb's table has in-frame clones only and misses some. This sample has approximately 500,000 clones, with roughly 89% found just once. These data are taken from a study of blood T cell repertoires in COVID-19. This TCR derives from a woman between 50 and 59 years old with COVID-19, enrolled during active disease. Sequencing input: peripheral blood.

In DNA form, the CDR3 reads TGCGCCAGCAGCGGAAACCAGGGACAGTCCCTTAGATGGGGCTACACCTTC. It translates to CASSGNQGQSLRWGYTF. The chain has TRBV5-1 and TRBJ1-2; 7 bases are a match to TRBD1. CDR3 length: 17 residues. V lost 4 bases, J lost 8 bases, and 20 bases stayed unmatched. Germline CDR1 SGHRS, CDR2 YFSETQ.